A selection of T cell receptor beta chains follows, all from one sample in a study of blood T cell repertoires in COVID-19. Sequencing used immunoSEQ multiplex PCR; TCRdb keeps in-frame clones, though not all of them. The table lists roughly 280,000 clones, around 84% of them singletons. The sample comprised peripheral blood. The source is a man aged 60-69 years with acute or convalescent COVID-19. CDR3s include the opening cysteine and the closing phenylalanine or tryptophan. Fields, in order: clone size, J gene, V gene, CDR3 protein. Expanded clones are given a class, and other clones once, few, many or no size at all.

>NA|TRBJ1-6|TRBV5-5
CASSLLGGYNSPLHF
>NA|TRBJ2-7|TRBV27
CASRIQGRVVYEQYF
>NA|TRBJ2-7|TRBV4-1
CASSYDSSSYEQYF
>NA|TRBJ1-5|TRBV7-8
CASSLQRPVRSNQPQHF
>NA|TRBJ1-5|TRBV19
CASSSEASNQPQHF
>NA|TRBJ2-5|TRBV19
CASSIQGARSGDGTQYF
>NA|TRBJ2-1|TRBV24-1
CATSDRDRAYNEQFF
>NA|TRBJ1-4|TRBV6-6
CASSVGQGVGEKLFF
>few|TRBJ2-7|TRBV6-4
CASRNGQGVFYEQYF
>NA|TRBJ2-3|TRBV19
CASSIVRGGSLTDTQYF
>NA|TRBJ2-6|TRBV5-1
CASSSGQGYSGANVLTF
>NA|TRBJ2-1|TRBV5-1
CASSLGAGGPSNEQFF
>NA|TRBJ2-1|TRBV7-3
CASSLKLAGVNEQFF
>NA|TRBJ2-5|TRBV25-1
CASSILAGEREETQYF
>NA|TRBJ2-7|TRBV10-3
CAIKGGGAPYEQYF
>NA|TRBJ1-2|TRBV29-1
CSALRAGEGYGYTF
>NA|TRBJ2-5|TRBV15
CATSRTRDRLETQYF
>NA|TRBJ2-5|TRBV29-1
CSVEGEGGKKTQYF
>NA|TRBJ2-2|TRBV7-8
CASSWGTSGIHTGELFF
>NA|TRBJ1-5|TRBV4-1
CASSQGRTGSNQPQHF
>NA|TRBJ1-2|TRBV6-6
CASSSARGGAGYGYTF
>NA|TRBJ2-1|TRBV7-9
CASSPSGLAGGGEQFF
>NA|TRBJ2-7|TRBV4-3
CASSPRTGSEQYF
>many|TRBJ1-3|TRBV6-6
CASILTGTGNTIYF
>few|TRBJ2-2|TRBV7-3
CASSFSGGPRGGELFF
>NA|TRBJ2-1|TRBV19
CASGPHEGESYNEQFF
>NA|TRBJ1-2|TRBV28
CASSRTGGLKLSNGYTF
>once|TRBJ2-5|TRBV14
CASSQTAAGAGETQYF
>NA|TRBJ1-2|TRBV9
CASSVGAGSYYGYTF
>NA|TRBJ2-4|TRBV12-1
CAAVRRGAKNIQYF
>NA|TRBJ2-7|TRBV6-5
CASSYYGVHEQYF
>NA|TRBJ1-2|TRBV19
CASIPGDRGRYGYTF
>NA|TRBJ2-7|TRBV11-1
CASSLAASGRAYEQYF
>NA|TRBJ1-3|TRBV2
CASSERGGHGNTIYF
>NA|TRBJ1-3|TRBV21-1
CASSNLGTGRGNTIYF
>NA|TRBJ2-1|TRBV11-2
CASSLGSYLEQFF
>NA|TRBJ2-1|TRBV6-5
CASSYNFNEQFF
>few|TRBJ1-1|TRBV5-1
CASSLTSGGEAFF
>NA|TRBJ2-7|TRBV6-2/TRBV6-3
CASSRQGGEQYF
>NA|TRBJ1-1|TRBV12-5
CASGLVQYGQDRRLRDTEAFF
>few|TRBJ1-2|TRBV20-1
CSAREGGYTF
>NA|TRBJ1-6|TRBV6-5
CASRRGQEMNSPLHF
>NA|TRBJ2-3|TRBV5-6
CASSWLAGADTDTQYF
>NA|TRBJ1-2|TRBV2
CASSLTLQGTQVHGYTF
>NA|TRBJ1-1|TRBV5-1
CASSRHLQGMNTEAFF
>NA|TRBJ2-7|TRBV21-1
CASSRSSTGQQYF
>few|TRBJ1-1|TRBV10-3
CATSAIEATEAFF
>NA|TRBJ2-5|TRBV4-2
CASSQERGAQGSETQYF
>NA|TRBJ2-3|TRBV6-2/TRBV6-3
CASSYGREDTDTQYF
>NA|TRBJ1-5|TRBV28
CASSSGTSDSNQPQHF
>NA|TRBJ2-2|TRBV3-1/TRBV3-2
CASSQDAVVGTGELFF
>NA|TRBJ2-1|TRBV7-9
CASSLQGQNNEQFF
>NA|TRBJ1-3|TRBV9
CASGPGNTIYF